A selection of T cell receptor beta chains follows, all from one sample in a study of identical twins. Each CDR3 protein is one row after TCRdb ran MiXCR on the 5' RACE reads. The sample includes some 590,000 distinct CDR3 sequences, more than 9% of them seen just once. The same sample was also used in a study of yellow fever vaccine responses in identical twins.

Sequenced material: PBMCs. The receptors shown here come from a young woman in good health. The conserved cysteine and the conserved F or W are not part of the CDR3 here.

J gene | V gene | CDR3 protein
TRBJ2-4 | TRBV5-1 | ASSLDTRGDIQY
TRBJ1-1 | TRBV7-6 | ASSSIIGQALTEAF
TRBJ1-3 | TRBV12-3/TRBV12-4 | ASSFAGNTIY
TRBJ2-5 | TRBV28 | ASSPREGVKETQY
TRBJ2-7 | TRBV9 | ASSARLAGEFYEQY
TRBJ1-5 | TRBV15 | ATSTENSINQPQH
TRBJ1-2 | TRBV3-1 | ASSRGQGNNGYT
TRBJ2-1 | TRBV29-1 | SAREIQGVGGQF
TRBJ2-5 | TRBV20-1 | SARQNQETQY
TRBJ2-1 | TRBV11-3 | ASSPNRYEQF
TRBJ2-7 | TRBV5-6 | ASSSQGGNEQY
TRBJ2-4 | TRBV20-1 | SARGLAGTNIQY
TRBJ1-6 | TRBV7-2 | ASSLTGPGRSSPLH
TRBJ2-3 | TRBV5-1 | ASSAGTGEFTDTQY
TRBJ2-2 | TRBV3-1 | ASSRRTSGYTGELF
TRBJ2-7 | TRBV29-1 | SVEVTGSYEQY
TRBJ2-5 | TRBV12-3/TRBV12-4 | ASSGTGSPTY
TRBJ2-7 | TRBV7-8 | ASSSSRGTNEQY